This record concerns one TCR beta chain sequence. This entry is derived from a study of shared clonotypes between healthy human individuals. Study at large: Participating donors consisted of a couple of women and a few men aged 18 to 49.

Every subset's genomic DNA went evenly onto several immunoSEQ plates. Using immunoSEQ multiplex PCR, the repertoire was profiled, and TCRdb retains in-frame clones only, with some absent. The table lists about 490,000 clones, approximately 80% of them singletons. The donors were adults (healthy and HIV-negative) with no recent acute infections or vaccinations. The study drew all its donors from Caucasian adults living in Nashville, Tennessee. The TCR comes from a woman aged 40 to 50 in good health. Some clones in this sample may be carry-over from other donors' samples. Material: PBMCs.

This CDR3 reads CASSPEQYF. Here the CDR3 DNA reads TGTGCCAGCAGCCCTGAGCAGTACTTC. The rearrangement links TRBV6-5 to TRBJ2-7; D gene ambiguous. The V end lost 6 bases, the J end lost 7 bases, and 4 bases lay between the germline ends. CDR3 length equals 9 residues. Germline CDR1 reads MNHEY; CDR2 reads SVGAGI.